Shown below are 10 T cell receptor beta chains from a single sample sequenced in a study of blood T cell repertoires in COVID-19. This table comes from immunoSEQ multiplex PCR, and its TCRdb copy is limited to in-frame clones, with some not included. The sample records about 260,000 clones, just under 85% being singletons. Specimen: peripheral blood. These receptor sequences come from a woman of 80 years or more with acute or convalescent COVID-19.

This chain links TRBV9 with TRBJ1-6; TRBD1 matches at 8 bases. Trimming at V came to 3 bases and at J to 10 bases, leaving 9 bases not matched to a gene. The length of the CDR3 is 15 residues. Per the germline V gene, CDR1 is SGDLS and CDR2 is YYNGEE. The CDR3 reads CASSAAGTGASPLHF. CDR3 in DNA: TGTGCCAGCAGCGCCGCCGGGACAGGAGCATCACCCCTCCACTTT.

The chain has TRBV28 and TRBJ1-2; 9 nucleotides agree with TRBD1. Looked up from germline, CDR1 is MDHEN and CDR2 is SYDVKM. The CDR3 covers 15 residues. V trimming: 5 bases; J trimming: 5 bases; junction bases outside the gene matches: 9. CDR3 DNA sequence: TGTGCCAGCAGTACCTTATCCGGGACAGGGTATGGCTACACCTTC. It encodes CASSTLSGTGYGYTF.

This clone was counted once. The J gene is TRBJ2-3, the V gene TRBV30, with D perhaps matching TRBD2 (7 bases). Trimming left V 3 bases short and J 3 bases short, with 31 bases between. The CDR3 spans 20 residues. Germline V CDR1 and CDR2: GTSNPN, SVGIG (reference sequence). CDR3 loop: CAWSQGGAVGVGLRTDTQYF. CDR3 nucleotide sequence: TGTGCCTGGAGCCAAGGGGGGGCGGTGGGAGTAGGTCTACGGACAGATACGCAGTATTTT.

This rearrangement joins TRBV9 to TRBJ2-2; 7 nucleotides line up with TRBD1. Germline V lookup: CDR1 SGDLS, CDR2 YYNGEE. Germline trimming cut 3 bases from V and 2 bases from J; bases unmatched to any gene: 7. The CDR3 consists of 16 residues. The CDR3 loop is CASSERDRGNTGELFF. The CDR3, as DNA: TGTGCCAGCAGCGAGAGGGACAGAGGAAACACCGGGGAGCTGTTTTTT.

The J gene is TRBJ2-5, the V gene TRBV9; D perhaps matches TRBD2 (7 bases). V was pared by 2 bases and J by 1 base, with 18 bases between. The CDR3 is made up of 17 amino acids. In germline, CDR1 is SGDLS, CDR2 YYNGEE. CDR3 protein: CASSVQPWGGLQETQYF. DNA of the CDR3: TGTGCCAGCAGCGTCCAACCTTGGGGGGGGCTCCAAGAGACCCAGTACTTC. The full variable domain, with the rest looked up from reference TRBV9 and TRBJ2-5, is DSGVTQTPKHLITATGQRVTLRCSPRSGDLSVYWYQQSLDQGLQFLIQYYNGEERAKGNILERFSAQQFPDLHSELNLSSLELGDSALYFCASSVQPWGGLQETQYFGPGTRLLVL.

This clone is a singleton in its sample. This chain joins TRBV5-1 and TRBJ2-2, with 7 bases aligning to TRBD2. This CDR3 contains 16 residues. Germline CDR1 SGHRS, CDR2 YFSETQ. The junction had 3 bases not matched to a gene; V was cut back by 0 bases and J by 1 base. The CDR3 loop is CASSLVPSGNTGELFF. The CDR3 region has the DNA TGCGCCAGCAGCTTGGTTCCTAGCGGGAACACCGGGGAGCTGTTTTTT. The whole variable domain, filled in from reference TRBV5-1 and TRBJ2-2, reads KAGVTQTPRYLIKTRGQQVTLSCSPISGHRSVSWYQQTPGQGLQFLFEYFSETQRNKGNFPGRFSGRQFSNSRSEMNVSTLELGDSALYLCASSLVPSGNTGELFFGEGSRLTVL.

The V call is TRBV2, the J call TRBJ1-4, with 10 bases matching TRBD1. The V and J ends lost 6 bases and 7 bases, in that order; junction bases with no gene match: 5. CDR1 is SNHLY and CDR2 is FYNNEI in the germline V gene. The CDR3 runs 14 residues. The CDR3 here is CASSLGTGVEKLFF. The CDR3, as DNA: TGTGCCAGCAGCCTCGGGACAGGGGTTGAAAAACTGTTTTTT.

J is TRBJ1-2 and V is TRBV19; D is uncertain. Germline CDR1 is LNHDA and CDR2 is SQIVND (reference sequence). CDR3 size: 18 residues. The germline V and J ends were trimmed by 3 bases and 5 bases, with 25 bases remaining between them. The CDR3 reads CASSMFGGNVEVRYGYTF. As DNA, the CDR3 is TGTGCCAGTAGTATGTTCGGCGGGAACGTAGAAGTAAGGTATGGCTACACCTTC. The whole variable domain, filled in from reference TRBV19 and TRBJ1-2, reads DGGITQSPKYLFRKEGQNVTLSCEQNLNHDAMYWYRQDPGQGLRLIYYSQIVNDFQKGDIAEGYSVSREKKESFPLTVTSAQKNPTAFYLCASSMFGGNVEVRYGYTFGSGTRLTVV.

This clone was counted a few times. The genes are TRBV7-9 and TRBJ2-7; 13 positions agree with TRBD2. V dropped 5 bases and J dropped 2; count of bases not matched to a gene: 0. The CDR3 contains 14 residues. CDR1 is SEHNR and CDR2 is FQNEAQ in the germline V gene (reference sequence). CDR3 sequence: CASSGTSGAYEQYF. The CDR3 DNA follows: TGTGCCAGCAGCGGGACTAGCGGGGCCTACGAGCAGTACTTC.

This clone occurred once. This sequence joins TRBV7-3 and TRBJ2-1; D is uncertain. This CDR3 has 13 amino acids. Germline lookup yields CDR1 SGHTA and CDR2 FQGTGA. Trimming removed 4 bases at V and 5 bases at J, with 9 bases between. The CDR3 spells CASSSSSNNEQFF. CDR3 nucleotides: TGTGCCAGCAGCTCCTCTAGTAACAATGAGCAGTTCTTC.